The T cell receptor (beta chain) described here comes from a study of T cell responses to AZD1222 COVID-19 vaccine (dated by TCRdb to the early 2020s). In terms of the full investigation: TCR sequencing covered roughly 230 trial participants: 200 to 210 given two doses of AZD1222 and 26 given two doses of MenACWY control vaccine. Trial participants were enrolled into age subgroups of 18-55, 56-69 and 70-plus years, which contained around 150, 29 and 61 TCR-sequenced participants, respectively. The study at large found these results: Only a handful of AZD1222 recipients were SARS-CoV-2 seropositive at baseline, limiting conclusions about previously exposed vaccinees. Because no samples from the day 14 peak response were available, repertoires could be characterized only after the peak T cell response. After two AZD1222 doses, spike-specific TCR breadth and depth were significantly higher than at day 0 and than in MenACWY recipients. Most participants were white British and females outnumbered males, and the authors suggested that clonal diversity may have been underestimated. The 56-69-year group was small, and its depth increase did not reach significance, likely because of low power. Reportedly, close to half of the unique spike-specific TCRs recognized epitopes lying outside the regions that are mutated in the B.1.351 and B.1.1.7 variants. The whole spike protein was spanned by vaccine-associated CD4 TCRs, and dominant responses were seen in regions 160-218 and 743-854.

As regards this clone: The antigen it recognizes is unknown. One junction end disagrees with the germline gene, perhaps due to a read error.

The CDR3 measures 17 amino acids from cysteine to phenylalanine. Just the 51-base CDR3 DNA is kept, in frame starting at base 1. As encoded in the germline V gene (reference sequence), CDR1 is LNHDA while CDR2 is SQIVND. The sample's time point, from its label and the paper: baseline before first vaccination. This specimen's treatment or condition label, interpreted: meningococcal conjugate vaccine given as trial control. The vaccinee samples were drawn from two UK trials, COV001 and COV002, one of which was a single-blind randomized controlled phase 2/3 trial testing AZD1222 (ChAdOx1 nCoV-19) in healthy adults. For TCRbeta chain sequencing, PBMC samples from trial participants were taken at day 0 and at day 28 after the second dose. The CDR3 regions of human TCRbeta chains were analyzed by immunosequencing. Processing in the source paper ran as follows. TCRs in the repertoires were matched against a reference library of SARS-CoV-2-specific TCRs that had been generated with the MIRA antigen-specificity platform. Breadth meant the fraction of unique TCRs that were SARS-CoV-2-associated, whereas depth meant the fraction of total T cells that were SARS-CoV-2-associated. Using the MIRA data, each spike-specific TCR was mapped to the spike region that the TCR reacts to and placed in a CD4 or CD8 class. Log10-transformed breadth and depth values were compared by one-way ANOVA with Sidak's multiple comparisons tests. Here the immuneACCESS table is served through TCRdb, limited to in-frame sequences with V and J called. Missing clones are a known gap in these copies; in checked studies unresolved V genes cover under half, and the rest lacks a known reason. V, J and clone size are those of that table, while D and trimming were read from the DNA. This sample comprises approximately 190,000 clones, 87% of them detected only once. The ten largest clones represent 2.5% to 3% of the sample.

The sample in question was peripheral blood, obtained on day 0 of MenACWY control vaccination. The clonotype originates from an adult in good health. The chain was built from TRBV19 and TRBJ1-1, with the D gene call left open. The bases are TGTGCCAGTAGTATAGATTGGGGTAGAGGGAGGAACGCTGAAGCTTTCTTT. Translated, this gives CASSIDWGRGRNAEAFF.